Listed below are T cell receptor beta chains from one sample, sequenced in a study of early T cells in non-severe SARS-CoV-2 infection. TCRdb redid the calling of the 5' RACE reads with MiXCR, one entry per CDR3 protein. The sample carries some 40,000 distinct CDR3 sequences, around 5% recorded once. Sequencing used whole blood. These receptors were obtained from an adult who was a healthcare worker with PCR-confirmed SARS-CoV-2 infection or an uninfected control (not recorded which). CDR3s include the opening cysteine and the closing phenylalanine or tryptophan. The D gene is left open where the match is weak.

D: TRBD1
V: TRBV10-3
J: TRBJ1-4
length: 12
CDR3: CAISAGQGKLFF

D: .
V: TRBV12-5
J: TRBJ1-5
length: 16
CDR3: CASGLGLGLINQPQHF

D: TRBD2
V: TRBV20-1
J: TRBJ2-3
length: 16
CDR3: CSARVRLAGPGDTQYF

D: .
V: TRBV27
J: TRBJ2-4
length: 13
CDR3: CASSGQKKNIQYF

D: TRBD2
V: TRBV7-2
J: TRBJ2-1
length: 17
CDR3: CASSLPASGRGRNEQFF

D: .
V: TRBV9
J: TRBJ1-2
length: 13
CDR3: CASSARPDYGYTF

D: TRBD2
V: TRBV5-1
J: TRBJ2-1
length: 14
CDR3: CASSFLAGGEEQFF

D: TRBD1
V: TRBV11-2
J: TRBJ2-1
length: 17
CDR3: CASSRGQGSPLRSEQFF

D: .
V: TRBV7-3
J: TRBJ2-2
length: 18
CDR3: CASSLTFGPDANTGELFF

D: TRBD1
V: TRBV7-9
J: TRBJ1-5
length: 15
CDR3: CASSPTGASNQPQHF

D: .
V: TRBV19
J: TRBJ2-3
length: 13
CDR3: CASKTGTADTQYF

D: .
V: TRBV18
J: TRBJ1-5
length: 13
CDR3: CASSPPGGQPQHF

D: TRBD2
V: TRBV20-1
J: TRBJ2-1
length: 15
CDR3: CSARDGGRANNEQFF